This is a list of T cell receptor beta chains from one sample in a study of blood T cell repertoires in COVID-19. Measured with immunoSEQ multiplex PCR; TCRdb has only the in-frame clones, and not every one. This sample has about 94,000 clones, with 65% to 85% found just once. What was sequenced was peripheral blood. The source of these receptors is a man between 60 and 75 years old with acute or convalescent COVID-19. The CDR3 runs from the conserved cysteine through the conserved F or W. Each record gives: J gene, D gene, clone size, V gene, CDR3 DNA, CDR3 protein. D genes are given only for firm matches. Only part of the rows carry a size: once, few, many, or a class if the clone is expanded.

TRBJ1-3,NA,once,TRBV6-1,TGTGCCAGCAGTGAGACAGCGGGGAGTTTCTCTGGAAACACCATATATTTT,CASSETAGSFSGNTIYF
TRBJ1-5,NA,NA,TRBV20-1,TGCAGTGCTAGTGGGCCGGAGCTTAATCAGCCCCAGCATTTT,CSASGPELNQPQHF
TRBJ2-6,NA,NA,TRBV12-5,TGTGCTAGTGGTTTGTTCGGGAGCGCGGGGGCCAACGTCCTGACTTTC,CASGLFGSAGANVLTF
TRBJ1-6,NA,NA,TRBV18,TGTGCCAGCTCACCAAATGGGCAGGGATCATCCTATAATTCACCCCTCCACTTT,CASSPNGQGSSYNSPLHF
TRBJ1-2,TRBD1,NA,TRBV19,TGTGCCAGTAGTATAGGGGACAGGATAAACTATGGCTACACCTTC,CASSIGDRINYGYTF
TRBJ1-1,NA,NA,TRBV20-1,TGCAGTGCTAGTGTTAGGTCGGGCACTGAAGCTTTCTTT,CSASVRSGTEAFF
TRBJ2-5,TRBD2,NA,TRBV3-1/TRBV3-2,TGTGCCAGCAGCCGCCCGAGCCGACTAGCGGGGTACGAGACCCAGTACTTC,CASSRPSRLAGYETQYF
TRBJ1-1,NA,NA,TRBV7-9,TGTGCCAGCAGCACAAAAGACGGGGGGACTGAAGCTTTCTTT,CASSTKDGGTEAFF
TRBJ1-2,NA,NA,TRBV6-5,TGTGCCAGCGCGGGAGCAGGGCCCCTCCCCTATGGCTACACCTTC,CASAGAGPLPYGYTF
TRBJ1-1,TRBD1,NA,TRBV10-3,TGTGCCATCAGTGCGAGGACAGGGGTGAACACTGAAGCTTTCTTT,CAISARTGVNTEAFF
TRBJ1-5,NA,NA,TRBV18,TGTGCCAGCTCAAGGACAGAAAATCAGCCCCAGCATTTT,CASSRTENQPQHF
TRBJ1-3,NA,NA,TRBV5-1,TGCGCCAGCAGCTACGTTTGGGGGGGTGGAAACACCATATATTTT,CASSYVWGGGNTIYF
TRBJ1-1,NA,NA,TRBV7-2,TGTGCCAGCAGCCCTCTTTCTGAAGCTTTCTTT,CASSPLSEAFF
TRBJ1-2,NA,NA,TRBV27,TGTGCCAGCAGTTTAAAGGCGGGGGGCAACTATGGCTACACCTTC,CASSLKAGGNYGYTF
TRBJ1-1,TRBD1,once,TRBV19,TGTGCCAGTAATCCCGGGACAGCGAACACTGAAGCTTTCTTT,CASNPGTANTEAFF
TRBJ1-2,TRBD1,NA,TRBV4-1,TGCGCCAGCAGCCAGGCCAGGGACAGCAACTATGGCTACACCTTC,CASSQARDSNYGYTF
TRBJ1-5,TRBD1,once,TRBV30,TGTGCCTGGAGTTTCGGACAGGGCGAGGGTCAGCCCCAGCATTTT,CAWSFGQGEGQPQHF
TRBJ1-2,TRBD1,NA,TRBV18,TGTGCCAGCTCACCAAACGGACAGGAAAACTATGGCTACACCTTC,CASSPNGQENYGYTF
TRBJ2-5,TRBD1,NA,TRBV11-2,TGTGCCAGCAGCGGAGTCAGGACAGGGGAAGAGACCCAGTACTTC,CASSGVRTGEETQYF
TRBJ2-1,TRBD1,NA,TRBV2,TGTGCCAGCACCGAAAGGGACAGTTCCTACAATGAGCAGTTCTTC,CASTERDSSYNEQFF
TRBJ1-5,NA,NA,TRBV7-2,TGTGCCAGCAGCTTGGGGGGGGTCCAGCCCCAGCATTTT,CASSLGGVQPQHF
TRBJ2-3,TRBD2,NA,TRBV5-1,TGCGCCAGCAGCTTGGGACTAGCGGGGGGTATAGCTACAGATACGCAGTATTTT,CASSLGLAGGIATDTQYF
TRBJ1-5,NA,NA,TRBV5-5,TGTGCCAGCAGCTTGTATAATCAGGGTCGGGGCAATCAGCCCCAGCATTTT,CASSLYNQGRGNQPQHF
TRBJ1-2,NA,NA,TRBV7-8,TGTGCCAGCGGGTATATTTCACAGTCCTATGGCTACACCTTC,CASGYISQSYGYTF
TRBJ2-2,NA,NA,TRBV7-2,TGTGCCAGCCATGAGGGGGTGAGGACCGGGGAGCTGTTTTTT,CASHEGVRTGELFF
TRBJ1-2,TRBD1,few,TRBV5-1,TGCGCCAGCAGCGCGACAGGGACTTATGGCTACACCTTC,CASSATGTYGYTF
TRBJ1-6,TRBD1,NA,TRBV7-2,TGTGCCAGCAGCGGACGACAGGGGTATAATTCACCCCTCCACTTT,CASSGRQGYNSPLHF
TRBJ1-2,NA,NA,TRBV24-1,TGTGCCACCAGTGATTTGAAGCACTATGGCTACACCTTC,CATSDLKHYGYTF
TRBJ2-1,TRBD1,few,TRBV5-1,TGCGCCAGCAGCCCTCGGACAGGGGGCACCAACAATGAGCAGTTCTTC,CASSPRTGGTNNEQFF
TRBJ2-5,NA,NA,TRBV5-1,TGCGCCAGCAGCAGGCGGACAGCCGCCTTGGGGGAGACCCAGTACTTC,CASSRRTAALGETQYF
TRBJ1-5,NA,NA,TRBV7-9,TGTGCCAGCAGCACCACGACAGCTTATAGCAATCAGCCCCAGCATTTT,CASSTTTAYSNQPQHF
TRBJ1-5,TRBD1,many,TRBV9,TGTGCCAGCAGCGTAGCTTCTCGCGACAGGGGAAGGGATCAGCCCCAGCATTTT,CASSVASRDRGRDQPQHF
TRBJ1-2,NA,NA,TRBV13,TGTGCCAGCAGTCTTCTAAACAGGGGCTACACCTTC,CASSLLNRGYTF
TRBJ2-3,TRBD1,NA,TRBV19,TGTGCCAGTAGTATTTCAGGGGGCGTCGCAGATACGCAGTATTTT,CASSISGGVADTQYF
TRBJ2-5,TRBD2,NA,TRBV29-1,TGCAGCGTTGAACGGCGGGGGGGCCAAGAGACCCAGTACTTC,CSVERRGGQETQYF
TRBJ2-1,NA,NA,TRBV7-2,TGTGCCAGCAGCCTAACTAGCTACAATGAGCAGTTCTTC,CASSLTSYNEQFF
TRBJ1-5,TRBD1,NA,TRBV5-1,TGCGCCAGCAGCTTGCAGGGGGAGAGCAATCAGCCCCAGCATTTT,CASSLQGESNQPQHF
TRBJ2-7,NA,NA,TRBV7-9,TGTGCCAGCAGCTTAATCGACAGCTCCTACGAGCAGTACTTC,CASSLIDSSYEQYF
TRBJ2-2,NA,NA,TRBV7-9,TGTGCCAGCAGCCACTTCGGGAGAAACACCGGGGAGCTGTTTTTT,CASSHFGRNTGELFF
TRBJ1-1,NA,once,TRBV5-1,TGCGCCAGCAGCTTGGAACAGTTTAACACTGAAGCTTTCTTT,CASSLEQFNTEAFF
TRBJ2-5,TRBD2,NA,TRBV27,TGTGCCAGCAGTTTATTAGCGGGGGGCTCTTCGGAGACCCAGTACTTC,CASSLLAGGSSETQYF
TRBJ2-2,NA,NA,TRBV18,TGTGCCAGCTCACCACCAGGCCGGAACAGACCAAACACCGGGGAGCTGTTTTTT,CASSPPGRNRPNTGELFF
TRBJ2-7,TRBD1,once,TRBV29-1,TGCAGCGTTGAAGATCGACAGGGGGCCCGGGGGAACTACGAGCAGTACTTC,CSVEDRQGARGNYEQYF
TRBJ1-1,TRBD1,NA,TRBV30,TGTGCCTGTCGACAGGGTTGGGGTGAAGCTTTCTTT,CACRQGWGEAFF
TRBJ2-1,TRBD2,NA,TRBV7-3,TGTGCCAGCAGCCCGGGACTAGCATCCTACAATGAGCAGTTCTTC,CASSPGLASYNEQFF
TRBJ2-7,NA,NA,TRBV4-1,TGCGCCAGCAGCCAAGGTTACGCCAGGACCTACGAGCAGTACTTC,CASSQGYARTYEQYF
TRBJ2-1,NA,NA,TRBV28,TGTGCCAGCAGTTCCCGGTTCTACAATGAGCAGTTCTTC,CASSSRFYNEQFF
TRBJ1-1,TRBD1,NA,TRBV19,TGTGCCAGTAGTATTTCGGGACAGACTGAAGCTTTCTTT,CASSISGQTEAFF
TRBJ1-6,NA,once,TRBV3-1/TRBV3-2,TGTGCCAGCAGCCAAGAGAGATCGGACAGCGCCTATAATTCACCCCTCCACTTT,CASSQERSDSAYNSPLHF
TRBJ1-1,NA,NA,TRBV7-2,TGTGCCAGCAGCTACTATAGCGGCGGGGGGACTGAAGCTTTCTTT,CASSYYSGGGTEAFF
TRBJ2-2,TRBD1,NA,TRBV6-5,TGTGCCAGCAGCCCAGGGGGCGCCGGAACCGGGGAGCTGTTTTTT,CASSPGGAGTGELFF